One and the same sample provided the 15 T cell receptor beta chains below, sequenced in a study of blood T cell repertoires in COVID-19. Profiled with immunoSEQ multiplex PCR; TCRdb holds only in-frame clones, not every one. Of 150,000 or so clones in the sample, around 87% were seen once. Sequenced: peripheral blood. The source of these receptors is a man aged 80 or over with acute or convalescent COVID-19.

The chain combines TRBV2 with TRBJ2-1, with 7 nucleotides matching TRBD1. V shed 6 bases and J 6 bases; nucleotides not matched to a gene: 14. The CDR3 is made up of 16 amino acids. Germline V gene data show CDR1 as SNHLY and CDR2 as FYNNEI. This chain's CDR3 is CASRATAGGIPNEQFF. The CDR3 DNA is TGTGCCAGCAGGGCCACGGCAGGGGGTATACCCAATGAGCAGTTCTTC.

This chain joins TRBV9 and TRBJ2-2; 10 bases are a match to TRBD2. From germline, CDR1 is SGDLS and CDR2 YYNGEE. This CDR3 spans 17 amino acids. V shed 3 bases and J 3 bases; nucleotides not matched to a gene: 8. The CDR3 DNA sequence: TGTGCCAGCAGCGAGGGACTAGCGATCGAGTACACCGGGGAGCTGTTTTTT. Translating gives CASSEGLAIEYTGELFF.

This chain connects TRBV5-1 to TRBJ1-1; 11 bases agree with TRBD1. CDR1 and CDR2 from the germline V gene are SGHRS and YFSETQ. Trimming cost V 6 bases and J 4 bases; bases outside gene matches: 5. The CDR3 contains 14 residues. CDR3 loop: CASKRTGGGTEAFF. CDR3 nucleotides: TGCGCCAGCAAGAGGACAGGGGGCGGCACTGAAGCTTTCTTT.

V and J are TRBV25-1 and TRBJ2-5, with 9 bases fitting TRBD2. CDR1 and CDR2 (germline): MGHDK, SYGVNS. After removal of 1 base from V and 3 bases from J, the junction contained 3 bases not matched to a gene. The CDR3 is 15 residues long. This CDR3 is CASSESLAGKETQYF. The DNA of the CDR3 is TGTGCCAGCAGTGAATCCCTAGCGGGAAAAGAGACCCAGTACTTC.

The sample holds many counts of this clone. Here the CDR3 DNA reads TGTGCCAGCAGTTTACTCGGGGGGTGGTCCTATGGCTACACCTTC. As protein: CASSLLGGWSYGYTF. V and J are TRBV28 and TRBJ1-2; maybe TRBD1 (5 bases). Trimming cost V 2 bases and J 4 bases, with 14 bases left between them. CDR1 is MDHEN and CDR2 is SYDVKM in the germline V gene. CDR3 size: 15 residues.

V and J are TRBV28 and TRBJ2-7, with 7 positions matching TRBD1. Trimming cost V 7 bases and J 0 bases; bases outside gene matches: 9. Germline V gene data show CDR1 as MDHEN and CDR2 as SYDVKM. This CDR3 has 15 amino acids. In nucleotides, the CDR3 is TGTGCCAGCATACCCTCCGGGACAGTCTCCTACGAGCAGTACTTC. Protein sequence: CASIPSGTVSYEQYF.

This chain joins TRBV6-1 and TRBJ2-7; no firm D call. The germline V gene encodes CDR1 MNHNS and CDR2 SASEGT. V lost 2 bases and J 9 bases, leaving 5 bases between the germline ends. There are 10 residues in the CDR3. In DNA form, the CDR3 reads TGTGCCAGCAGTGAAATCGGGCAGTACTTC. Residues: CASSEIGQYF.

The CDR3 nucleotides are TGTGCCAGCAATGGGGCAGGAAGCACAGATACGCAGTATTTT. As protein: CASNGAGSTDTQYF. This rearrangement joins TRBV2 to TRBJ2-3; tentatively, D is TRBD1 (5 bases). Germline assignment: CDR1 SNHLY and CDR2 FYNNEI. Deletions cut 7 bases from V and 0 bases from J, with 11 bases between. The CDR3 is 14 amino acids. The variable domain in full, completed from reference TRBV2 and TRBJ2-3, reads EPEVTQTPSHQVTQMGQEVILRCVPISNHLYFYWYRQILGQKVEFLVSFYNNEISEKSEIFDDQFSVERPDGSNFTLKIRSTKLEDSAMYFCASNGAGSTDTQYFGPGTRLTVL.

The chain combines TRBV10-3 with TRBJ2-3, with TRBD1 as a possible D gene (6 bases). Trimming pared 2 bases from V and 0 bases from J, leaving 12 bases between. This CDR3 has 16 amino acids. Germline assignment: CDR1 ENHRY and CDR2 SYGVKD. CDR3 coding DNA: TGTGCCATCAGTGAGACCACAGGGCTTAGCACAGATACGCAGTATTTT. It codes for CAISETTGLSTDTQYF.

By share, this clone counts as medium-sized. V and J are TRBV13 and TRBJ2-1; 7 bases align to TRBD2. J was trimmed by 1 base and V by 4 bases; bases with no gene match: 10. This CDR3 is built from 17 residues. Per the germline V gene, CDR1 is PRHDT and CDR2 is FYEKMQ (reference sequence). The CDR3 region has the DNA TGTGCCAGCAGCTGGGGGGAGGGAGGGCCGTCCTACAATGAGCAGTTCTTC. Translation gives CASSWGEGGPSYNEQFF.

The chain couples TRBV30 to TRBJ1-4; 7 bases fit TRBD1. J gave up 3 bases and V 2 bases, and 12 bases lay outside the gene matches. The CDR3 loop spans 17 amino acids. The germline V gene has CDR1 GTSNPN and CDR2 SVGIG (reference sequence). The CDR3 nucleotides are TGTGCCTGGAGTCCCCGGCACAGGGGCTCGGCTAATGAAAAACTGTTTTTT. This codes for CAWSPRHRGSANEKLFF.

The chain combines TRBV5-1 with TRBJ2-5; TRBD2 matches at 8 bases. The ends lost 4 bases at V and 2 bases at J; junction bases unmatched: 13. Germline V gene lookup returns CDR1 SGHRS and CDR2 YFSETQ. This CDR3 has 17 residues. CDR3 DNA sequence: TGCGCCAGCAGCAAAACGAACCTAGCGGGTCAACAAGAGACCCAGTACTTC. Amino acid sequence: CASSKTNLAGQQETQYF.

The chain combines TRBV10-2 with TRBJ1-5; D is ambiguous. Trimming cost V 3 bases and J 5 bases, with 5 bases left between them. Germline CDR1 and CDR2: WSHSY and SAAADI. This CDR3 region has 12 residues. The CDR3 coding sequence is TGCGCCAGCAGTGATCCTGATCAGCCCCAGCATTTT. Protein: CASSDPDQPQHF.

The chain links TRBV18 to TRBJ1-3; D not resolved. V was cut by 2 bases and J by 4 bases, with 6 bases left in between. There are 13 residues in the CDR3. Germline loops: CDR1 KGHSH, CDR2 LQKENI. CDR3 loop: CASSPSFGNTIYF. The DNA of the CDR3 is TGTGCCAGCTCACCATCGTTCGGAAACACCATATATTTT.

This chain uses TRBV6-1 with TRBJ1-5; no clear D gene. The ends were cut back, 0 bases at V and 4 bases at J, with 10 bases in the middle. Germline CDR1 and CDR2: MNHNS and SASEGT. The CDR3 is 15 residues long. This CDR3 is CASSEARVENQPQHF. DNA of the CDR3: TGTGCCAGCAGTGAAGCGAGGGTGGAAAATCAGCCCCAGCATTTT.